Included here is one TCR beta chain sequence, with context. Antigen unknown. The study ran its PCR with 60 Vbeta and 13 Jbeta primers. Only in-frame clones appear in the TCRdb table, and some are missing; sequencing was by immunoSEQ multiplex PCR. The repertoire holds about 82,000 clones, around 77% seen once, with over 3% in the top ten. The germline gives CDR1 MDHEN, CDR2 SYDVKM. Trimming stripped 1 base from V and 3 bases from J, with 10 bases between. The CDR3 sequence is 14 residues long. The data are from a study of cytomegalovirus exposure and HLA in healthy donors. Whole-study findings and limits: For most TCR sequences rarity was the rule, although some public TCRs occurred in many donors. The investigators catalogued 150 or so TCR beta chains as cytomegalovirus-associated. The HLA-A and HLA-B alleles of most subjects were reportedly predicted accurately from TCR beta sequences.

This rearrangement joins TRBV28 to TRBJ2-7, with unresolved D. The source of this sequence is a man in his fifties in good health and CMV-seronegative. Source material: PBMCs. The CDR3 sequence is CASSLSGRHYEQYF. CDR3 in DNA: TGTGCCAGCAGTTTATCCGGCAGGCACTACGAGCAGTACTTC.